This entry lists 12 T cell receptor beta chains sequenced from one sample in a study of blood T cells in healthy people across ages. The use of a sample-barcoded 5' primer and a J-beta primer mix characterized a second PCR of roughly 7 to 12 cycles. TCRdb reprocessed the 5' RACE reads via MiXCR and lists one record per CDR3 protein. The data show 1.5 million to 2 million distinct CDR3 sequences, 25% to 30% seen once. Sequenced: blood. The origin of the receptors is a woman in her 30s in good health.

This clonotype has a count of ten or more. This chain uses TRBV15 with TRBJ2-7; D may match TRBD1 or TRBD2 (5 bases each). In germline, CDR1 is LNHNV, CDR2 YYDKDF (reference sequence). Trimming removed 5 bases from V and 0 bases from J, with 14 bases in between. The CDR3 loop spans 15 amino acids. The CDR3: CATSLPGQISYEQYF. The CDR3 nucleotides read TGTGCCACCAGCCTACCGGGGCAGATCTCCTACGAGCAGTACTTC.

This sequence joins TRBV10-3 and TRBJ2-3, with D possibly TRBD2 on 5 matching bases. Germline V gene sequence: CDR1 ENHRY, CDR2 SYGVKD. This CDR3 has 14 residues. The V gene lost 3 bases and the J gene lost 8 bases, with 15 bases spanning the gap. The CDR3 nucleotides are TGTGCCATCAGTGACAGTCCAGCGGCCCGTACGCAGTATTTT. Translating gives CAISDSPAARTQYF.

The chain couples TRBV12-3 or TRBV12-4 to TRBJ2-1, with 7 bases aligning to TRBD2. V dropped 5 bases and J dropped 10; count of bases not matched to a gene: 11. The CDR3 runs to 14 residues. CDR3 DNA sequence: TGTGCCAGCAGTCCCCAAGGCCGGGGGGACGAGCAGTTCTTC. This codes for CASSPQGRGDEQFF.

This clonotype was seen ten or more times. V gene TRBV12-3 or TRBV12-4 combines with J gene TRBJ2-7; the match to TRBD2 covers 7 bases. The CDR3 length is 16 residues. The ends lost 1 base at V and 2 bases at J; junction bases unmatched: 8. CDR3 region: CASSLVGTTYTYEQYF. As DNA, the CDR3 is TGTGCCAGCAGTTTAGTCGGGACTACCTATACCTACGAGCAGTACTTC.

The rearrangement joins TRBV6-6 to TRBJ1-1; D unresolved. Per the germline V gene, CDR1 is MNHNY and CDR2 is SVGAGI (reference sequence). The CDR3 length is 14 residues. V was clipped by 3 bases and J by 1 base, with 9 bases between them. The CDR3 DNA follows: TGTGCCAGCAGTTATTCACAGACGAACACTGAAGCTTTCTTT. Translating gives CASSYSQTNTEAFF.

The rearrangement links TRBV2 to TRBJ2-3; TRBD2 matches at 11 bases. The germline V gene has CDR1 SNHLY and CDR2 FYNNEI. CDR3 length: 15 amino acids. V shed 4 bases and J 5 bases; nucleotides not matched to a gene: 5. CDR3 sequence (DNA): TGTGCCAGCAGTGCAGTCGGACTAGCGGGAGATACGCAGTATTTT. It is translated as CASSAVGLAGDTQYF.

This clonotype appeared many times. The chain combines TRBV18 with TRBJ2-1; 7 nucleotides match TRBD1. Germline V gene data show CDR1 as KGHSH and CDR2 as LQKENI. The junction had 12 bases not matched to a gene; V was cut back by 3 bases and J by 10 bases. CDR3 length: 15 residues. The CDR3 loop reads CASSPPGQSDGEQFF. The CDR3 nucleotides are TGTGCCAGCTCACCTCCGGGACAGAGCGACGGAGAGCAGTTCTTC. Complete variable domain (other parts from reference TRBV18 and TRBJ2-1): NAGVMQNPRHLVRRRGQEARLRCSPMKGHSHVYWYRQLPEEGLKFMVYLQKENIIDESGMPKERFSAEFPKEGPSILRIQQVVRGDSAAYFCASSPPGQSDGEQFFGPGTRLTVL.

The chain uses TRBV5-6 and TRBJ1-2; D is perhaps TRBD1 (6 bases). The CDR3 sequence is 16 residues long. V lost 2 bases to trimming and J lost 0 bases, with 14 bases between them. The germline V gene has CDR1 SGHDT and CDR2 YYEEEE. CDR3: CASSLFTTGANYGYTF. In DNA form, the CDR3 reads TGTGCCAGCAGCTTATTTACGACAGGAGCTAACTATGGCTACACCTTC.

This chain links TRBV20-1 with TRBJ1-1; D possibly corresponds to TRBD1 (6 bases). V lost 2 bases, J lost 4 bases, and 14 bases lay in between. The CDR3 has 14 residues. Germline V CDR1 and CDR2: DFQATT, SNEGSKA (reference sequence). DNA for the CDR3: TGCAGTGCTAGACAAACAGGGAGGACCACTGAAGCTTTCTTT. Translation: CSARQTGRTTEAFF.

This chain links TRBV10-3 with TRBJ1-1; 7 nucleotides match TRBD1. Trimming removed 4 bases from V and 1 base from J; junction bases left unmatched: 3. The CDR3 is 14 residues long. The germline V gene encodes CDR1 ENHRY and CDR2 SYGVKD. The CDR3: CAISGQGRNTEAFF. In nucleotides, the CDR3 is TGTGCCATCAGTGGACAGGGCCGGAACACTGAAGCTTTCTTT.

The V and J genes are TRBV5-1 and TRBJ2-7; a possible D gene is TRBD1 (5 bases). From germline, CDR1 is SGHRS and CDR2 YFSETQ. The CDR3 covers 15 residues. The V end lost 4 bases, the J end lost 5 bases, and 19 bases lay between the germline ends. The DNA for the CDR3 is TGCGCCAGCAGCGGTCGCCAGGGCTTGGGCGACGAGCAGTACTTC. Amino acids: CASSGRQGLGDEQYF.

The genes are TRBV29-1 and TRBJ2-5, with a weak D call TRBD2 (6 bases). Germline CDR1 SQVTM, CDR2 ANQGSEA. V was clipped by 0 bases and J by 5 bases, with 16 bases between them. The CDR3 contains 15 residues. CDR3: CSVEDPGEELETQYF. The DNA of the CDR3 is TGCAGCGTTGAAGACCCGGGGGAGGAGTTGGAGACCCAGTACTTC.